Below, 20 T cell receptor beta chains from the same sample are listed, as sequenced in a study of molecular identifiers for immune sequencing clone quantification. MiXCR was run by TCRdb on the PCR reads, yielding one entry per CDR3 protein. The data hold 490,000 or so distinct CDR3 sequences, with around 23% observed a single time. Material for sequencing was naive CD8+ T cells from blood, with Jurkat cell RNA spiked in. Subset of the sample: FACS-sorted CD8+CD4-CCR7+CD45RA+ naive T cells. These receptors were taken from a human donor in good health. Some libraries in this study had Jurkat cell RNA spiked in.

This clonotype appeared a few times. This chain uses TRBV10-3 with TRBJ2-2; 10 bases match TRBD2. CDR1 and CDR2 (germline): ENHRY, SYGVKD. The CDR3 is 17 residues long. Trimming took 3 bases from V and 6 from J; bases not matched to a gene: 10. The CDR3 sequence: CAISDLAGAFFAGELFF. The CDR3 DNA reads TGTGCCATCAGTGACCTAGCGGGGGCCTTCTTCGCCGGGGAGCTGTTTTTT.

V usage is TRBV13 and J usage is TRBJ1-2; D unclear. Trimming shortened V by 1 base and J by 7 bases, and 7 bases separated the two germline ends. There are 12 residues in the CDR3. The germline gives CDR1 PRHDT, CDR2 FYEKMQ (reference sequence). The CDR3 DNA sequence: TGTGCCAGCAGCTTAGAGGATTCTGGCTACACCTTC. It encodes CASSLEDSGYTF.

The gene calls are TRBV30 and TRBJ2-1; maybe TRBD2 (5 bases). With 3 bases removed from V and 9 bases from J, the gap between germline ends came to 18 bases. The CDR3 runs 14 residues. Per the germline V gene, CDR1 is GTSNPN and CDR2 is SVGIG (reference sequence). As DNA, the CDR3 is TGTGCCTGGAGGGAAGTTAACGGGATGGGTGAGCAGTTCTTC. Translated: CAWREVNGMGEQFF.

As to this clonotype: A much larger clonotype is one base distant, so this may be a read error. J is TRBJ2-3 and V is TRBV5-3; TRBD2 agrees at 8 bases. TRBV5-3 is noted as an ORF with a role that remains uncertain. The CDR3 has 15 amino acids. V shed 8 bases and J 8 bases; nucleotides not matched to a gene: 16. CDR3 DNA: TGTGCCAGCACCCCGGCGGCCGGACTAGCCGGTACGCAGTATTTT. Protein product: CASTPAAGLAGTQYF.

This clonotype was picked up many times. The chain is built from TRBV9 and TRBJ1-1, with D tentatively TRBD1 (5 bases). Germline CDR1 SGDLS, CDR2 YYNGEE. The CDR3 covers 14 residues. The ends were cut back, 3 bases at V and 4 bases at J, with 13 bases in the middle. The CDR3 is CASSATPGGTEAFF. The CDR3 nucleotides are TGTGCCAGCAGCGCAACCCCTGGGGGCACTGAAGCTTTCTTT.

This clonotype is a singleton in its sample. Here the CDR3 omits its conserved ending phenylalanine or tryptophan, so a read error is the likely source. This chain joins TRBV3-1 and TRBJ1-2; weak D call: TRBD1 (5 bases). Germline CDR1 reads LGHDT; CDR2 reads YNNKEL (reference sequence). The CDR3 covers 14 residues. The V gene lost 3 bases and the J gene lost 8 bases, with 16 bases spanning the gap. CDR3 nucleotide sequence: TGTGCCAGCAGCCAGGAGGGACTCCGCCAGGGCTACACCTCC. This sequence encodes CASSQEGLRQGYTS.

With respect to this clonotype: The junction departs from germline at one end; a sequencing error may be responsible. CDR3 DNA sequence: TGCGCCAGAAGCCCCGGGACCGGGGAGCTGTTATTT. As protein: CARSPGTGELLF. The V call is TRBV5-3, the J call TRBJ2-2; D may be TRBD1 or TRBD2 (5 bases each). TRBV5-3 is flagged as an ORF with uncertain function. The CDR3 is made up of 12 amino acids.

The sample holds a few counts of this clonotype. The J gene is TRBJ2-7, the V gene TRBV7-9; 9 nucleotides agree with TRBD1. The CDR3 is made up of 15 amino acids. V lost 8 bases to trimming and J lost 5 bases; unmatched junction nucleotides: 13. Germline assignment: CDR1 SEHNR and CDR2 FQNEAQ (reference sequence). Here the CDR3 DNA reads TGTGCCAGCGTAGCTCCGGGACAGGGTGGCAACGAGCAGTACTTC. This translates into CASVAPGQGGNEQYF.

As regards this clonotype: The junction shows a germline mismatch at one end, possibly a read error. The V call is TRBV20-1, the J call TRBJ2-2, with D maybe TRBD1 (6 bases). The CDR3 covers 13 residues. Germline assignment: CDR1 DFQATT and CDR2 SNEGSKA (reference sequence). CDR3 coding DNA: TGCAGTGCTGGAGAGGTGGACAGCGGGGAGCTGTTTTTT. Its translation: CSAGEVDSGELFF.

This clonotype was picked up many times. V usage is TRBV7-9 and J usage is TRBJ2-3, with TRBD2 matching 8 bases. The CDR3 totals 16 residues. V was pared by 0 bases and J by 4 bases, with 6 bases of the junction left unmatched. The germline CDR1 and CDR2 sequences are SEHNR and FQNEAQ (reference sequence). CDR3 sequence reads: CASSLAISGIADTQYF. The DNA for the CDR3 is TGTGCCAGCAGCTTAGCGATTAGCGGGATCGCAGATACGCAGTATTTT.

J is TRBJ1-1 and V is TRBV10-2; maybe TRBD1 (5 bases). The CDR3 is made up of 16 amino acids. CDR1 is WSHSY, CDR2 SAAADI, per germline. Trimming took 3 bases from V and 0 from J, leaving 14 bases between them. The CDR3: CASSDWRGLMNTEAFF. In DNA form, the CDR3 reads TGCGCCAGCAGTGATTGGAGGGGTCTCATGAACACTGAAGCTTTCTTT.

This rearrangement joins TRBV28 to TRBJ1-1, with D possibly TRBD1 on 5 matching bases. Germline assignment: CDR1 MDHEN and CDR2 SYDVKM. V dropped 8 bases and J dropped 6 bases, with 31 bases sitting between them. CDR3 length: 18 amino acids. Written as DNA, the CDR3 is TGTGCCAGCGGCCCACTACCGGGCGGACAAGAATTTCGGTCTGAAGCTTTCTTT. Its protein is CASGPLPGGQEFRSEAFF.

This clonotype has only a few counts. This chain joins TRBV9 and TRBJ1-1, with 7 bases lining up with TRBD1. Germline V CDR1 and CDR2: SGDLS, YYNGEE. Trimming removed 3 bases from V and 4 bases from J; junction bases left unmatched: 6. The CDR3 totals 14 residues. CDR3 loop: CASSGTAGGTEAFF. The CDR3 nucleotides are TGTGCCAGCAGCGGGACCGCAGGGGGCACTGAAGCTTTCTTT.

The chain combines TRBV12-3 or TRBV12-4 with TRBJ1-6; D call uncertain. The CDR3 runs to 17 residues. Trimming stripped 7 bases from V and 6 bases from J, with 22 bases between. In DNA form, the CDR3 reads TGTGCCAGCACGAACCACGGCTCGGGGATGGGTAATTCACCCCTCCACTTT. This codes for CASTNHGSGMGNSPLHF.

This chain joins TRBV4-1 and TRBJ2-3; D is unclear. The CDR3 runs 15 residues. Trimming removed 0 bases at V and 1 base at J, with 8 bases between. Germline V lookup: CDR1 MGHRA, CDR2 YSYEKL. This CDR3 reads CASSQDMRGTDTQYF. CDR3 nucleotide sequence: TGCGCCAGCAGCCAAGATATGCGTGGCACAGATACGCAGTATTTT.

CDR3 region: CASSEGQEGIDTEAFF. CDR3 DNA: TGTGCCAGCAGTGAAGGACAGGAAGGGATTGACACTGAAGCTTTCTTT. The chain recombines TRBV2 with TRBJ1-1, with a possible D match to TRBD1 (6 bases). There are 16 residues in the CDR3. The germline CDR1 and CDR2 sequences are SNHLY and FYNNEI. Trimming took off 1 base at V and 3 bases at J, with 15 bases between the two ends.

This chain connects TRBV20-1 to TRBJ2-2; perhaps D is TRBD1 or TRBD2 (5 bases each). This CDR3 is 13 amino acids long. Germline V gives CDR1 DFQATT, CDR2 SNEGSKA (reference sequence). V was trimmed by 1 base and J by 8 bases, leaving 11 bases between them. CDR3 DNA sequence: TGCAGTGCTAGAGTAGGGGAGTATGGGGAGCTGTTTTTT. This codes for CSARVGEYGELFF.

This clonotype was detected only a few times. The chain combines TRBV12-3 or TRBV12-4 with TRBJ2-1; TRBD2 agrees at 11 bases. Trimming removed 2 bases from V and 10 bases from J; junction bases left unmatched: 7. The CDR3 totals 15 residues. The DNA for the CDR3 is TGTGCCAGCAGTTTAATAGCGGGAGGGGTCGGAGAGCAGTTCTTC. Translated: CASSLIAGGVGEQFF.

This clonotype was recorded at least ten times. The CDR3 is CASSLTHNSNQPQHF. The CDR3 region has the DNA TGTGCCAGCAGCTTGACACATAATAGCAATCAGCCCCAGCATTTT. The V call is TRBV5-6, the J call TRBJ1-5; D unresolved. V lost 1 base and J 0 bases, leaving 8 bases between the germline ends. Germline CDR1 SGHDT, CDR2 YYEEEE. The length of the CDR3 is 15 residues.

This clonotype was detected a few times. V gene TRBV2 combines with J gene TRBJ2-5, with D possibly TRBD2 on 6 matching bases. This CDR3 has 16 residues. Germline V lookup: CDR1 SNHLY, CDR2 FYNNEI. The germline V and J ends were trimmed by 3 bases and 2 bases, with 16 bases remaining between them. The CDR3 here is CASSEGAGRYQETQYF. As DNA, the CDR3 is TGTGCCAGCAGTGAGGGCGCGGGGCGGTATCAAGAGACCCAGTACTTC. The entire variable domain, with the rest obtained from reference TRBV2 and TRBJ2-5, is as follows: EPEVTQTPSHQVTQMGQEVILRCVPISNHLYFYWYRQILGQKVEFLVSFYNNEISEKSEIFDDQFSVERPDGSNFTLKIRSTKLEDSAMYFCASSEGAGRYQETQYFGPGTRLLVL.